This TCR beta chain was recovered during a study of shared clonotypes between healthy human individuals. Germline V gene data show CDR1 as SQVTM and CDR2 as ANQGSEA. Trimming left V 7 bases short and J 0 bases short, with 12 bases between. This CDR3 is 14 amino acids long. The assay was immunoSEQ multiplex PCR, and TCRdb's table has in-frame clones only and misses some. The table records about 2.3 million clones, 80% to 95% of them present only once. The sequenced sample was naive CD4+ T cells from PBMCs. Subset specified: CD45RA+ positively selected. The receptor was derived from a man between 18 and 29 years old in good health. Some clones in this sample may be carry-over from other donors' samples. This sequence joins TRBV29-1 and TRBJ2-2; D unresolved. The CDR3 loop reads CSARPPANTGELFF. The CDR3 bases are TGCAGCGCCCGACCGCCTGCGAACACCGGGGAGCTGTTTTTT.